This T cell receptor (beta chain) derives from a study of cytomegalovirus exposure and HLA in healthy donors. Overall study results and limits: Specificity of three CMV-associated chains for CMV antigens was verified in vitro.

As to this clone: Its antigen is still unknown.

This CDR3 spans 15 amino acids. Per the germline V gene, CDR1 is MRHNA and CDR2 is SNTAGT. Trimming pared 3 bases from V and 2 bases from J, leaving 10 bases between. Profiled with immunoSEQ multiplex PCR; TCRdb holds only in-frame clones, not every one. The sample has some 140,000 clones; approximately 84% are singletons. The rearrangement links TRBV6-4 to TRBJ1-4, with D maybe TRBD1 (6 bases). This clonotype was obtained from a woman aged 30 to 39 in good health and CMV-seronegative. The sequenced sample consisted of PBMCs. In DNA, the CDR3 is TGTGCCAGCAGTGAAGAGGGGGACACTAATGAAAAACTGTTTTTT. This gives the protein CASSEEGDTNEKLFF.